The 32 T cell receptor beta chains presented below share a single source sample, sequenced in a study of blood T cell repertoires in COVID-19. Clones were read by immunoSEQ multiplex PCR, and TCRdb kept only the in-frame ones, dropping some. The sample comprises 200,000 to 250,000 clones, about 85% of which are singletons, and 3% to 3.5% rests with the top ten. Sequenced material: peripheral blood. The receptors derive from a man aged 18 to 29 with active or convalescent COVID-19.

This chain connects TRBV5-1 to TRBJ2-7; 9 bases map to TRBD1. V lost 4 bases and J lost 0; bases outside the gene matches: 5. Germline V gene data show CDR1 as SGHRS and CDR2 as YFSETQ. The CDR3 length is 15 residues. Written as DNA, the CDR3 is TGCGCCAGCAGCCCACAGGGGGCTTACTCCTACGAGCAGTACTTC. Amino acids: CASSPQGAYSYEQYF. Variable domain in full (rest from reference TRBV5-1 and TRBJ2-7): KAGVTQTPRYLIKTRGQQVTLSCSPISGHRSVSWYQQTPGQGLQFLFEYFSETQRNKGNFPGRFSGRQFSNSRSEMNVSTLELGDSALYLCASSPQGAYSYEQYFGPGTRLTVT.

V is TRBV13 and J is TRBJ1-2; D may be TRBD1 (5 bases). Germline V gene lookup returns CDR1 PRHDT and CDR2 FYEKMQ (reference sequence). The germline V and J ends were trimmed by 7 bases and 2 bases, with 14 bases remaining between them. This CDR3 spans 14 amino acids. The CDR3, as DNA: TGTGCCAGCACCTCCCGCGGGGCGAACTATGGCTACACCTTC. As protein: CASTSRGANYGYTF.

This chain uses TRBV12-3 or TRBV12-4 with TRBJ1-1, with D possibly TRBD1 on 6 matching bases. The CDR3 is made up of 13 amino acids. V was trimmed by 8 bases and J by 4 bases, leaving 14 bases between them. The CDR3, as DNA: TGTGCCAGCTCGAATACAGGGACCACTGAAGCTTTCTTT. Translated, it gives CASSNTGTTEAFF.

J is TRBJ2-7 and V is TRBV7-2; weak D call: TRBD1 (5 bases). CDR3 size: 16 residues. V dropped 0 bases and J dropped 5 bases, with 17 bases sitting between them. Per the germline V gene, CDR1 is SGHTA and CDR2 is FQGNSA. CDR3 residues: CASSLAFAGSQNEQYF. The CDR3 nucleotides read TGTGCCAGCAGCTTAGCCTTCGCAGGGTCTCAGAACGAGCAGTACTTC.

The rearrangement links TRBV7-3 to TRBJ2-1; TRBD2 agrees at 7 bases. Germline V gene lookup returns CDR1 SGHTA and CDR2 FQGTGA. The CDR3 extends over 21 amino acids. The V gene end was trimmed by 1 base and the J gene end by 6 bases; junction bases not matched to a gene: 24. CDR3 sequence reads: CASSLRWRERAVSGQFNEQFF. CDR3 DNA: TGTGCCAGCAGCTTAAGGTGGCGGGAGCGGGCGGTATCCGGGCAATTCAATGAGCAGTTCTTC. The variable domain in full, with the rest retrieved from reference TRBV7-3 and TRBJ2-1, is GAGVSQTPSNKVTEKGKYVELRCDPISGHTALYWYRQSLGQGPEFLIYFQGTGAADDSGLPNDRFFAVRPEGSVSTLKIQRTERGDSAVYLCASSLRWRERAVSGQFNEQFFGPGTRLTVL.

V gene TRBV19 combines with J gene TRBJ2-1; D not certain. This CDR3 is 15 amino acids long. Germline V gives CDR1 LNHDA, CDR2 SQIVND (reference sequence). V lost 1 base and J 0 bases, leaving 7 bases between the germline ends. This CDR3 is CASSIAFPSYNEQFF. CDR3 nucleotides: TGTGCCAGTAGTATAGCCTTTCCCTCCTACAATGAGCAGTTCTTC.

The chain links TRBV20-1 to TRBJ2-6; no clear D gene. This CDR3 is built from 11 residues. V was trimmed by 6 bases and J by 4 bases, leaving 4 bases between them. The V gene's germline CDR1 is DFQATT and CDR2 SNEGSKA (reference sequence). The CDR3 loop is CSAFGANVLTF. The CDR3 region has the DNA TGCAGTGCCTTCGGGGCCAACGTCCTGACTTTC.

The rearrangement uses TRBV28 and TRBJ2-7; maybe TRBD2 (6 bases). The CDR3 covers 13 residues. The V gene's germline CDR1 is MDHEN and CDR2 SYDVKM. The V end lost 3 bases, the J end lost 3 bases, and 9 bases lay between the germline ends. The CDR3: CASSLYGSYEQYF. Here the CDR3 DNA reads TGTGCCAGCAGTTTGTACGGGAGCTACGAGCAGTACTTC.

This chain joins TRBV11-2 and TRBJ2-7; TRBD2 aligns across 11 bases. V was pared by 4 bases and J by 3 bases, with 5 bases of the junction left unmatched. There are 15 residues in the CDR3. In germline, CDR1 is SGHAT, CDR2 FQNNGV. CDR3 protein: CASSSLAGGHYEQYF. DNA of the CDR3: TGTGCCAGCAGCTCCCTAGCGGGAGGTCACTACGAGCAGTACTTC.

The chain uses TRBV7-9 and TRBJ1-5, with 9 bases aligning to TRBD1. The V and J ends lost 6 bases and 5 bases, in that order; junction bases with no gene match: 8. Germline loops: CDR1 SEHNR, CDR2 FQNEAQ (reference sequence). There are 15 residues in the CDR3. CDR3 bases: TGTGCCAGCAGTACAGGGGGCCTTGGAGATCAGCCCCAGCATTTT. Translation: CASSTGGLGDQPQHF.

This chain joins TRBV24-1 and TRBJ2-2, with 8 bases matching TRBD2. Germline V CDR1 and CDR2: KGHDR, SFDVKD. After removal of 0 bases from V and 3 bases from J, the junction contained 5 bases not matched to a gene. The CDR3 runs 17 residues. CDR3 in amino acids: CATSDLAGGGYTGELFF. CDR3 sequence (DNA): TGTGCCACCAGTGATTTGGCGGGGGGAGGTTACACCGGGGAGCTGTTTTTT.

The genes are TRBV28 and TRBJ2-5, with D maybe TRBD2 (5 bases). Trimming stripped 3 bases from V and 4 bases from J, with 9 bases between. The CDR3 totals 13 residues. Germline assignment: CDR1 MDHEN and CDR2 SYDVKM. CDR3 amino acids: CASSLVAGETQYF. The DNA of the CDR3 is TGTGCCAGCAGTTTGGTCGCGGGAGAGACCCAGTACTTC. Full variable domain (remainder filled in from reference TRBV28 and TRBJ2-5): DVKVTQSSRYLVKRTGEKVFLECVQDMDHENMFWYRQDPGLGLRLIYFSYDVKMKEKGDIPEGYSVSREKKERFSLILESASTNQTSMYLCASSLVAGETQYFGPGTRLLVL.

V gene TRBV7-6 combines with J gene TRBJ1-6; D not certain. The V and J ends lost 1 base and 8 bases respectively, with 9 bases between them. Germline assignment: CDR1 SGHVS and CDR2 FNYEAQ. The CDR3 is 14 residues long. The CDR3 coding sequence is TGTGCCAGCAGCTTAGAAGGGCGGGATTCACCCCTCCACTTT. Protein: CASSLEGRDSPLHF.

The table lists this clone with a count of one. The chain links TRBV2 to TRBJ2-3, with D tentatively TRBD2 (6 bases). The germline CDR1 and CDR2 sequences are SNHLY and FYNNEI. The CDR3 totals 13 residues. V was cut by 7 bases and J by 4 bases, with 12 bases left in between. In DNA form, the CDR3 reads TGTGCCAGCACGGGGGTTGAGGCAGATACGCAGTATTTT. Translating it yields CASTGVEADTQYF.

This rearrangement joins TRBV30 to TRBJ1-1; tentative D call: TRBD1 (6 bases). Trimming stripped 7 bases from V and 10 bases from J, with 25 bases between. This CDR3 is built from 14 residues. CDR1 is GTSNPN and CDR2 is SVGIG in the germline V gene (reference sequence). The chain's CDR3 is CASQTQGAGALAFF. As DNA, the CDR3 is TGTGCCTCACAAACCCAGGGCGCAGGGGCCCTAGCTTTCTTT.

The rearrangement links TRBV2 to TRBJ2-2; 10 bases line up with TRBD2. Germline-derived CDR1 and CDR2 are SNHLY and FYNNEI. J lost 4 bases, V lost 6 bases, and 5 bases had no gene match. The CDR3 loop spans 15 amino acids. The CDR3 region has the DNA TGTGCCAGCAGAGGGACTAGCGCGGCCACCGGGGAGCTGTTTTTT. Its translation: CASRGTSAATGELFF.

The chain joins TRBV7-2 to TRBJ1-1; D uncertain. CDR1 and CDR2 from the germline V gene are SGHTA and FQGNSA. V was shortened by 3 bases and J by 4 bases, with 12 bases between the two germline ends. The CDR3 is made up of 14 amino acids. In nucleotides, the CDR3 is TGTGCCAGCAGCTTCAGGAGCGGGGTCACTGAAGCTTTCTTT. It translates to CASSFRSGVTEAFF.

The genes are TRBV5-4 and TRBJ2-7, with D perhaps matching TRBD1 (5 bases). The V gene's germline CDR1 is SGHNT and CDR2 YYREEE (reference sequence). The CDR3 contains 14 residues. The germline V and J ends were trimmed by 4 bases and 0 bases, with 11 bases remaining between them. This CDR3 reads CASSKDQGSYEQYF. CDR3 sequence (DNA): TGTGCCAGCAGCAAGGATCAGGGCTCCTACGAGCAGTACTTC.

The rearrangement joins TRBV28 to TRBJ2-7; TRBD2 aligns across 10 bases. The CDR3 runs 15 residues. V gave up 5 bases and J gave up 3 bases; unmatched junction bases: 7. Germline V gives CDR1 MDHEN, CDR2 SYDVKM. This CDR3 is CASSLRTSGSYEQYF. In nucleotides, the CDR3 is TGTGCCAGCAGTCTCCGGACTAGCGGCAGCTACGAGCAGTACTTC.

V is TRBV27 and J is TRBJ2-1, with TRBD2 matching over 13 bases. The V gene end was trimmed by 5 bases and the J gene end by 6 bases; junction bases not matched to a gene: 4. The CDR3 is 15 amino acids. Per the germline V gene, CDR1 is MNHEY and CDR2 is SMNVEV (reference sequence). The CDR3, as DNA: TGTGCCAGCAGTCCCGGACTAGCGGGAGTCAATGAGCAGTTCTTC. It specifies CASSPGLAGVNEQFF.

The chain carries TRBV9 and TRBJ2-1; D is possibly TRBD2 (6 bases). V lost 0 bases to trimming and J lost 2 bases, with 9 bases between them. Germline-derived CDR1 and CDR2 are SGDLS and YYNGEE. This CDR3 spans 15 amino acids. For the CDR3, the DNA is TGTGCCAGCAGCGTAGCTGCGGGAACCTACAATGAGCAGTTCTTC. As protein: CASSVAAGTYNEQFF. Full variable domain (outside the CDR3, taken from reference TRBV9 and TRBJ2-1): DSGVTQTPKHLITATGQRVTLRCSPRSGDLSVYWYQQSLDQGLQFLIQYYNGEERAKGNILERFSAQQFPDLHSELNLSSLELGDSALYFCASSVAAGTYNEQFFGPGTRLTVL.

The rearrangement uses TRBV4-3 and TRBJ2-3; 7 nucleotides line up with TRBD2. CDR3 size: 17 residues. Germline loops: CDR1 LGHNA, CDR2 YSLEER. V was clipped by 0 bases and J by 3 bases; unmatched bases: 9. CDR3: CASSQEEAGLGTDTQYF. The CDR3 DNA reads TGCGCCAGCAGCCAAGAAGAAGCGGGGCTCGGGACAGATACGCAGTATTTT.

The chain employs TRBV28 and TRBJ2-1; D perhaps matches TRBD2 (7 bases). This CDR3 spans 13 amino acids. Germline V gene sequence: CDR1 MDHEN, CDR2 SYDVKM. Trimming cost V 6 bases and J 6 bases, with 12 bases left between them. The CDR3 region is CASRPGGPNEQFF. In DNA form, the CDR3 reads TGTGCCAGCAGACCCGGGGGGCCCAATGAGCAGTTCTTC.

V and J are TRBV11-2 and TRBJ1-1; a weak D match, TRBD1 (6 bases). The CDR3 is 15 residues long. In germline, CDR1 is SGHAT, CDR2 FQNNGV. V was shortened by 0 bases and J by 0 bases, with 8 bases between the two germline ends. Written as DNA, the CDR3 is TGTGCCAGCAGCTTAGAAACAGGGTTGAACACTGAAGCTTTCTTT. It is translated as CASSLETGLNTEAFF.

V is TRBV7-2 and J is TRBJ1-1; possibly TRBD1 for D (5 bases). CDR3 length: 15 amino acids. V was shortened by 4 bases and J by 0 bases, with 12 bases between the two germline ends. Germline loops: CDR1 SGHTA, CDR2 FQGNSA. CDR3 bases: TGTGCCAGCAGCTCCAAAGGGGTAGTGAACACTGAAGCTTTCTTT. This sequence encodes CASSSKGVVNTEAFF.

CDR3 sequence (DNA): TGTGCCAGCAGCACCACTAGCGGGGGGGACAATGAGCAGTTCTTC. This encodes CASSTTSGGDNEQFF. The gene calls are TRBV5-5 and TRBJ2-1, with 13 positions matching TRBD2. V shed 4 bases, J shed 5 bases, and the junction held 3 bases outside the gene matches. This CDR3 comprises 15 residues. Germline lookup yields CDR1 SGHKS and CDR2 YYEKEE (reference sequence). Combining the CDR3 with reference TRBV5-5 and TRBJ2-1 gives the whole variable domain DAGVTQSPTHLIKTRGQQVTLRCSPISGHKSVSWYQQVLGQGPQFIFQYYEKEERGRGNFPDRFSARQFPNYSSELNVNALLLGDSALYLCASSTTSGGDNEQFFGPGTRLTVL.

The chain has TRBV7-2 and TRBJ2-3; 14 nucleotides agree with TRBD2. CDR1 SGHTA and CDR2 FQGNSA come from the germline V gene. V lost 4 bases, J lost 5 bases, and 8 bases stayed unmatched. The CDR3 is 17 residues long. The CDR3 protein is CASSSRLAGGPVDTQYF. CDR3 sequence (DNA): TGTGCCAGCAGCTCCCGACTAGCGGGGGGGCCGGTAGATACGCAGTATTTT.

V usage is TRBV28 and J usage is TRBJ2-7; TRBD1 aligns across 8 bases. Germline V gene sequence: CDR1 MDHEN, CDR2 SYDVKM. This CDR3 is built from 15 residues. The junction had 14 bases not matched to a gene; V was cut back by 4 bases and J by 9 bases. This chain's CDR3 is CASSSDRDRLFGQYF. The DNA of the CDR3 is TGTGCCAGCAGTTCTGACCGGGACAGGTTATTTGGGCAGTACTTC. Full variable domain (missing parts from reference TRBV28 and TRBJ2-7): DVKVTQSSRYLVKRTGEKVFLECVQDMDHENMFWYRQDPGLGLRLIYFSYDVKMKEKGDIPEGYSVSREKKERFSLILESASTNQTSMYLCASSSDRDRLFGQYFGPGTRLTVT.

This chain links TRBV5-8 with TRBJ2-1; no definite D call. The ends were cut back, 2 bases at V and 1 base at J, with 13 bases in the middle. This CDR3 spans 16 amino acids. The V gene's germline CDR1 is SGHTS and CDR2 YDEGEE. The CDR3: CASSFERMGSYNEQFF. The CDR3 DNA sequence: TGTGCCAGCAGCTTTGAGCGCATGGGTTCCTACAATGAGCAGTTCTTC.

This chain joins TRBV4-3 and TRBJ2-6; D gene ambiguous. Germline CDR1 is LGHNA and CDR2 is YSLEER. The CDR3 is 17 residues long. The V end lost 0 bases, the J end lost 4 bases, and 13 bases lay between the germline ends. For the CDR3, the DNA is TGCGCCAGCAGCCAAGAAATTGCCGGGTCCGGGGCCAACGTCCTGACTTTC. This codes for CASSQEIAGSGANVLTF.

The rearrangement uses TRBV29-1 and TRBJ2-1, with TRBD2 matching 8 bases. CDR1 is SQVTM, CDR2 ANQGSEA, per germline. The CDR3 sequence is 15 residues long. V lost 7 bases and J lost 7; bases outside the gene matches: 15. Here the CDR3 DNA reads TGCAGCGCCACCGTGCGGGAGGTTTTATGGAATGAGCAGTTCTTC. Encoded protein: CSATVREVLWNEQFF.

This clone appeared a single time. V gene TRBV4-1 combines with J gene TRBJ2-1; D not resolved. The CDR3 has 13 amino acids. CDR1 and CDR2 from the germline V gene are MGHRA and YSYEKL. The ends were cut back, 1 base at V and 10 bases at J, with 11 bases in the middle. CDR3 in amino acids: CASSQGLVSEQFF. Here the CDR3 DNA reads TGCGCCAGCAGCCAAGGCCTAGTATCGGAGCAGTTCTTC.